This entry lists 16 T cell receptor beta chains sequenced from one sample in a study of identical twins (dated by TCRdb to 2015 to 2016). The method was 5' RACE. The sequencer was an Illumina HiSeq 2000. TCRdb trimmed public reads at Q25 via fastp, called clones via MiXCR and kept in-frame beta chains. Identical CDR3 proteins give one entry, which carries the most common genes and DNA. For this sample there are around 1.7 million distinct CDR3 sequences; 25% to 35% appear just once. The ten largest account for around 0.25% of the sample. The specimen was cord blood. These receptors all come from a newborn girl in good health.

This clonotype was counted a few times. The V gene is TRBV4-2, the J gene TRBJ2-7, with TRBD1 as a possible D gene (6 bases). V lost 0 bases and J 3 bases, leaving 15 bases between the germline ends. Germline CDR1 and CDR2: LGHNA and YNFKEQ. There are 16 residues in the CDR3. CDR3 sequence reads: CASSQEFPQGIYEQYF. CDR3 DNA: TGTGCCAGCAGCCAAGAGTTTCCACAGGGTATCTACGAGCAGTACTTC.

This clonotype was seen a handful of times. The V and J genes are TRBV4-1 and TRBJ1-4; D unclear. Germline V gene data show CDR1 as MGHRA and CDR2 as YSYEKL. There are 14 residues in the CDR3. V was cut by 1 base and J by 8 bases, with 11 bases left in between. The CDR3 DNA sequence: TGCGCCAGCAGCCAAGGAGGCCACCGAGAAAAACTGTTTTTT. It codes for CASSQGGHREKLFF.

This chain uses TRBV29-1 with TRBJ2-1; D perhaps matches TRBD2 (5 bases). V dropped 4 bases and J dropped 0 bases, with 13 bases sitting between them. The germline gives CDR1 SQVTM, CDR2 ANQGSEA. The CDR3 loop spans 15 amino acids. CDR3 sequence: CSVASSRSSYNEQFF. Written as DNA, the CDR3 is TGCAGCGTTGCATCTAGCAGAAGCTCCTACAATGAGCAGTTCTTC.

This clonotype was counted a single time. It may be a read error: a sequence one base away is much more abundant. The rearrangement joins TRBV7-9 to TRBJ2-7; D ambiguous. The germline V gene encodes CDR1 SEHNR and CDR2 FQNEAQ (reference sequence). Trimming pared 4 bases from V and 7 bases from J, leaving 8 bases between. CDR3 size: 11 residues. CDR3 residues: CASSWTHEQYF. For the CDR3, the DNA is TGTGCCAGCAGCTGGACCCATGAGCAGTACTTC. Full variable domain (rest looked up from reference TRBV7-9 and TRBJ2-7): DTGVSQNPRHKITKRGQNVTFRCDPISEHNRLYWYRQTLGQGPEFLTYFQNEAQLEKSRLLSDRFSAERPKGSFSTLEIQRTEQGDSAMYLCASSWTHEQYFGPGTRLTVT.

This clonotype was seen ten or more times. The genes are TRBV27 and TRBJ1-6; tentative D call: TRBD1 (6 bases). V shed 6 bases and J shed 4 bases, with 10 bases lying between them. Per the germline V gene, CDR1 is MNHEY and CDR2 is SMNVEV (reference sequence). There are 14 residues in the CDR3. Here the CDR3 DNA reads TGTGCCAGCAGCCCAAGGGGGTATAATTCACCCCTCCACTTT. This translates into CASSPRGYNSPLHF.

The rearrangement joins TRBV25-1 to TRBJ1-2; D gene uncertain. The CDR3 covers 12 residues. V lost 4 bases and J 7 bases, leaving 10 bases between the germline ends. Germline assignment: CDR1 MGHDK and CDR2 SYGVNS. CDR3 loop: CASSAYAAGYTF. As DNA, the CDR3 is TGTGCCAGCAGTGCATACGCCGCTGGCTACACCTTC.

The chain combines TRBV20-1 with TRBJ2-7; TRBD1 matches at 10 bases. The tail of the sequence fits TRBJ2-5 better, so the J call may be wrong. This CDR3 comprises 13 residues. The germline CDR1 and CDR2 sequences are DFQATT and SNEGSKA (reference sequence). The DNA of the CDR3 is TGCAGTGCTAGACGGACAGGGGGGGAGACCCAGTACTTC. Encoded protein: CSARRTGGETQYF.

The chain has TRBV6-1 and TRBJ1-2; D uncertain. Germline V gene data show CDR1 as MNHNS and CDR2 as SASEGT. V lost 6 bases, J lost 1 base, and 9 bases lay in between. This CDR3 spans 13 amino acids. The CDR3 coding sequence is TGTGCCAGCAGGGGAACGCGTAACTATGGCTACACCTTC. Its protein product is CASRGTRNYGYTF.

Remarks on this clonotype: One junction end disagrees with the germline gene, perhaps due to a read error. The CDR3, as DNA: TGCGCCAGCAGCTTGGGAGGACGGGCCTACGGGCAGTACTTC. Translated, it gives CASSLGGRAYGQYF. The chain uses TRBV5-1 and TRBJ2-7; D unresolved. The germline V gene has CDR1 SGHRS and CDR2 YFSETQ. CDR3 length: 14 residues.

The chain uses TRBV2 and TRBJ2-5; 9 positions match TRBD2. Germline assignment: CDR1 SNHLY and CDR2 FYNNEI. This CDR3 has 15 residues. V lost 4 bases, J lost 3 bases, and 6 bases stayed unmatched. CDR3 sequence: CASSVLAGDEETQYF. The CDR3 bases are TGTGCCAGCAGTGTATTAGCGGGAGATGAAGAGACCCAGTACTTC.

The J gene is TRBJ2-1, the V gene TRBV7-9, with a weak D call TRBD1 (8 bases). Judging by the DNA end, TRBJ2-7 fits better; the J call may be wrong. The length of the CDR3 is 17 residues. In germline, CDR1 is SEHNR, CDR2 FQNEAQ (reference sequence). CDR3 residues: CASSLGGVDRDYNEQYF. In DNA, the CDR3 is TGTGCCAGCAGCTTGGGTGGCGTGGACAGGGACTACAATGAGCAGTACTTC.

In this sample, this clonotype turned up a few times. J is TRBJ2-5 and V is TRBV20-1; a weak D match, TRBD1 (5 bases). Trimming shortened V by 3 bases and J by 13 bases, and 12 bases separated the two germline ends. CDR3 length equals 10 residues. Looked up from germline, CDR1 is DFQATT and CDR2 is SNEGSKA (reference sequence). The DNA of the CDR3 is TGCAGTGCTAGTGGAGCAGGGTGGTACTTC. It translates to CSASGAGWYF.

This clonotype turned up a few times. The V and J genes are TRBV20-1 and TRBJ1-5; tentative D call: TRBD1 (5 bases). The CDR3 covers 13 residues. The germline gives CDR1 DFQATT, CDR2 SNEGSKA (reference sequence). Trimming cost V 6 bases and J 3 bases, with 12 bases left between them. In DNA, the CDR3 is TGCAGTGCGTATCACAGGTACAATCAGCCCCAGCATTTT. Translating it yields CSAYHRYNQPQHF.

The CDR3 sequence: CASTRNYSGAKGYTF. The CDR3 DNA reads TGTGCCAGCACCCGGAATTACAGTGGGGCTAAGGGCTACACCTTC. The V gene is TRBV2, the J gene TRBJ1-2, with TRBD1 as a possible D gene (5 bases). Deletions cut 7 bases from V and 8 bases from J, with 23 bases between. Germline loops: CDR1 SNHLY, CDR2 FYNNEI. The CDR3 covers 15 residues.

The chain recombines TRBV7-2 with TRBJ2-3, with TRBD2 identical over 7 bases. This CDR3 has 12 residues. V lost 5 bases and J lost 11; bases outside the gene matches: 7. Germline values: CDR1 SGHTA, CDR2 FQGNSA. The CDR3 region is CASSIERGRQYF. The CDR3 DNA reads as TGTGCCAGCAGCATCGAGCGGGGCAGGCAGTATTTT.

This clonotype was seen only a few times. The chain's CDR3 is CASSSHRVYEQYF. The CDR3, as DNA: TGTGCCAGCAGTTCCCACAGGGTTTACGAGCAGTACTTC. The V gene is TRBV12-3 or TRBV12-4, the J gene TRBJ2-7; a weak D match, TRBD1 (6 bases). This CDR3 region has 13 residues. The V and J ends lost 4 bases and 4 bases respectively, with 11 bases between them.